A single sample gave rise to the 2 T cell receptor beta chains below, sequenced in a study of cytomegalovirus exposure and HLA in healthy donors. With 60 Vbeta and 13 Jbeta primers, the PCR was carried out. Clones were sequenced by immunoSEQ multiplex PCR, and TCRdb holds only the in-frame ones, with some missing. The sample yields 150,000 to 200,000 clones, around four fifths seen once. The sequenced sample was PBMCs. The receptors come from a female donor in good health and CMV-seronegative.

The chain carries TRBV28 and TRBJ2-2, with 12 nucleotides matching TRBD2. Germline loops: CDR1 MDHEN, CDR2 SYDVKM. The CDR3 loop spans 17 amino acids. The V and J ends lost 4 bases and 0 bases, in that order; junction bases with no gene match: 3. The CDR3 is CASSSGLAGSNTGELFF. CDR3 in DNA: TGTGCCAGCAGTTCCGGACTAGCGGGGTCGAACACCGGGGAGCTGTTTTTT.

The chain couples TRBV7-3 to TRBJ2-7; the match to TRBD2 covers 13 bases. Trimming removed 7 bases from V and 7 bases from J; junction bases left unmatched: 10. In germline, CDR1 is SGHTA, CDR2 FQGTGA. The CDR3 totals 15 residues. The CDR3: CASTSGTSGTGEQYF. The CDR3 bases are TGTGCCAGCACGTCCGGGACTAGCGGGACCGGGGAGCAGTACTTC.